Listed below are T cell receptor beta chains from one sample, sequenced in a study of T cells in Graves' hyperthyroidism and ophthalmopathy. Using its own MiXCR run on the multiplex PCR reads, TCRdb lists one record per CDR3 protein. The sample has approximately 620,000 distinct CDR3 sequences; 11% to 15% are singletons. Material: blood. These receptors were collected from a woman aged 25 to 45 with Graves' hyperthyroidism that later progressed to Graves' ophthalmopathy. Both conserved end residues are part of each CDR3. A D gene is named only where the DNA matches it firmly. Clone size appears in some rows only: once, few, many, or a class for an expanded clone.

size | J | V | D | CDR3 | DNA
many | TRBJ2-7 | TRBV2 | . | CASRSGGYEQYF | TGTGCCAGCAGATCTGGGGGCTACGAGCAGTACTTC
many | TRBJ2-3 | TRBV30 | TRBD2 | CAWRLAVTDTQYF | TGTGCCTGGAGACTAGCGGTCACAGATACGCAGTATTTT
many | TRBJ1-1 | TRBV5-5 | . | CASSLREGLNTEAFF | TGTGCCAGCAGCTTGAGAGAGGGGTTGAACACTGAAGCTTTCTTT
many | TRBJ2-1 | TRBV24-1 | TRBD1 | CATSDRQGPSGNEQFF | TGTGCCACCAGTGATCGACAGGGCCCTTCGGGTAATGAGCAGTTCTTC
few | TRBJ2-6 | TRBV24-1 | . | CATSDSQGYGANVLTF | TGTGCCACCAGTGATTCGCAGGGGTATGGGGCCAACGTCCTGACTTTC
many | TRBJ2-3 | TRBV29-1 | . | CSGAGSRADTQYF | TGCAGCGGGGCGGGAAGCAGAGCAGATACGCAGTATTTT
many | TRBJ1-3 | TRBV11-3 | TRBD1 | CASSPTGGGGNTIYF | TGTGCCAGCAGCCCCACAGGGGGCGGTGGAAACACCATATATTTT
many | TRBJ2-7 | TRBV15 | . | CATSRDRGPGYEQYF | TGTGCCACCAGCAGAGATCGGGGACCGGGCTACGAGCAGTACTTC
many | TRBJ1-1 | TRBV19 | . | CASSILDKNTEAFF | TGTGCCAGTAGTATACTGGATAAGAACACTGAAGCTTTCTTT
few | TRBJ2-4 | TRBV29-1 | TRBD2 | CSFNPHGGKDIQYF | TGCAGCTTCAACCCCCACGGGGGGAAAGACATTCAGTACTTC
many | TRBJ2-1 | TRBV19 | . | CASSINGGTKISYNEQFF | TGTGCCAGTAGTATCAACGGCGGGACGAAAATCTCCTACAATGAGCAGTTCTTC
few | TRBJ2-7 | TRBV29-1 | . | CSAGGGTKFYEQYF | TGCAGCGCGGGGGGCGGGACAAAATTCTACGAGCAGTACTTC
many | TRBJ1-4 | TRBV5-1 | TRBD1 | CASSLGDSATNEKLFF | TGCGCCAGCAGCTTGGGGGACAGCGCTACTAATGAAAAACTGTTTTTT
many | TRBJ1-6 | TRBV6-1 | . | CASSLALEGPNNSPLHF | TGTGCCAGCAGTTTGGCCTTGGAGGGACCCAATAATTCACCCCTCCACTTT
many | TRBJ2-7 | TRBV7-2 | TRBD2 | CASSLEVGGTYEQYF | TGTGCCAGCAGCTTAGAGGTCGGGGGGACCTACGAGCAGTACTTC
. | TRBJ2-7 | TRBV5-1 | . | CASSLIAGYEQYF | TGCGCCAGCAGCTTGATTGCGGGGTACGAGCAGTACTTC
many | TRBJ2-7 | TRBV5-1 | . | CASSLSGTANYEQYF | TGCGCCAGCAGCTTGTCTGGGACCGCAAACTACGAGCAGTACTTC
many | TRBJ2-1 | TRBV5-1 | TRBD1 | CASSEGQGLVNEQFF | TGCGCCAGCAGCGAGGGACAGGGTTTAGTCAATGAGCAGTTCTTC
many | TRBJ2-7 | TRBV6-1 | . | CASTPQGVHEQYF | TGTGCCAGCACCCCGCAGGGTGTCCACGAGCAGTACTTC
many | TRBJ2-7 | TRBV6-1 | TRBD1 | CASRTIGQAGSEQYF | TGTGCCAGCCGAACAATCGGACAGGCCGGATCCGAGCAGTACTTC
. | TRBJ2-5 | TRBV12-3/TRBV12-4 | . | CASSLGGLGTQYF | TGTGCCAGCAGTTTAGGGGGATTAGGGACCCAGTACTTC
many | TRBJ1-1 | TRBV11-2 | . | CASSLVHTEAFF | TGTGCCAGCAGCTTAGTTCACACTGAAGCTTTCTTT
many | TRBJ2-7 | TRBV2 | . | CASSAPGTPLEQYF | TGTGCCAGCAGTGCCCCAGGGACCCCACTCGAGCAGTACTTC
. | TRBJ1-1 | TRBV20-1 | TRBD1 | CSAGDRGPNTEAFF | TGCAGTGCTGGGGACAGGGGCCCGAACACTGAAGCTTTCTTT
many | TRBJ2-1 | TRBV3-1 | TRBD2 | CASSPGLAGVFNEQFF | TGTGCCAGCAGCCCGGGACTAGCGGGGGTATTCAATGAGCAGTTCTTC
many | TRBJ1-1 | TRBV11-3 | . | CASSLVPATGATEAFF | TGTGCCAGCAGCTTAGTGCCCGCGACAGGCGCCACTGAAGCTTTCTTT
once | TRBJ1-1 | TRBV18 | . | CASSAQLTGNTEAFF | TGTGCCAGCTCAGCCCAACTGACAGGGAACACTGAAGCTTTCTTT
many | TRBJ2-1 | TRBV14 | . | CASSGTIYNEQFF | TGTGCCAGCAGCGGGACCATTTACAATGAGCAGTTCTTC
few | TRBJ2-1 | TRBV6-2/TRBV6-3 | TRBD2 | CASNDPGIHRSGTSGRGSYNEQFF | TGTGCCAGCAATGACCCCGGGATCCACCGGTCCGGGACTAGCGGGAGGGGTTCCTACAATGAGCAGTTCTTC
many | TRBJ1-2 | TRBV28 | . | CASSSPRRGYTF | TGTGCCAGCAGTTCCCCCCGAAGGGGCTACACCTTC
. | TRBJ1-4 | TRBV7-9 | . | CASSPHTRGEKLFF | TGTGCCAGCAGCCCCCACACGAGGGGTGAAAAACTGTTTTTT
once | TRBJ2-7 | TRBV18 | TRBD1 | CASSPPGTGIDERYF | TGTGCCAGCTCACCACCGGGGACAGGGATTGACGAGCGGTACTTC
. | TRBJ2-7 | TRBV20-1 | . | CSAPSDNPYEQYF | TGCAGTGCACCTTCGGACAACCCCTACGAGCAGTACTTC
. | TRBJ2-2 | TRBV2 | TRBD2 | CATTGTSGNTGELFF | TGTGCCACGACCGGGACTAGCGGGAACACCGGGGAGCTGTTTTTT
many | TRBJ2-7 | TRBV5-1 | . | CASSLDRSLREQYF | TGCGCCAGCAGCTTGGACCGTTCTTTACGAGAACAGTACTTC
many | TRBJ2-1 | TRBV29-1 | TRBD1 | CSVEGEQGSSYNEQFF | TGCAGCGTTGAAGGGGAACAGGGGAGTTCCTACAATGAGCAGTTCTTC
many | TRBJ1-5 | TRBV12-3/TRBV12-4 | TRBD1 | CASSSAGTGDYSRNQPQHF | TGTGCCAGCAGTTCCGCCGGGACAGGAGATTATAGTCGCAATCAGCCCCAGCATTTT
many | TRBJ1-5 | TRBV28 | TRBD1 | CASSSHRTGGQPQHF | TGTGCCAGCAGTTCTCACCGGACAGGGGGCCAGCCCCAGCATTTT
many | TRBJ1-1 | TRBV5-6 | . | CASSQSDPGVVLEAFF | TGTGCCAGCAGCCAATCTGATCCGGGTGTTGTCCTCGAAGCTTTCTTT
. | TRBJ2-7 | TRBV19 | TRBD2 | CASSTRTSGTSFREFGAYEQYF | TGTGCCAGTAGTACCCGGACTAGCGGGACCTCTTTTCGTGAGTTCGGCGCCTACGAGCAGTACTTC
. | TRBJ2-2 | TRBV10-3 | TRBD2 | CAISEPGLVNTGELFF | TGTGCCATCAGTGAGCCGGGACTAGTCAACACCGGGGAGCTGTTTTTT
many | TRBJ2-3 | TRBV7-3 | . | CASSPSGYHLTDTQYF | TGTGCCAGCAGCCCTTCGGGGTACCACCTCACAGATACGCAGTATTTT
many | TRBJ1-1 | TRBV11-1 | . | CASSRQGRPEAFF | TGTGCCAGCAGCCGGCAGGGAAGGCCTGAAGCTTTCTTT
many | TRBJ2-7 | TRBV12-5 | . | CASGLVAGLRYEQYF | TGTGCTAGTGGTTTGGTCGCCGGGCTACGTTACGAGCAGTACTTC
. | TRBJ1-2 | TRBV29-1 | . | CSVVNPTRDGYTF | TGCAGCGTTGTTAATCCGACAAGAGATGGCTACACCTTC
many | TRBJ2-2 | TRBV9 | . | CASSSTGTSVNTGELFF | TGTGCCAGCAGCTCAACCGGGACTTCCGTGAACACCGGGGAGCTGTTTTTT
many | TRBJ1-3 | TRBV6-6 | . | CASSYSGARGNTIYF | TGTGCCAGCAGTTACTCAGGGGCCAGGGGAAACACCATATATTTT
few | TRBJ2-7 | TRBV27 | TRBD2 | CASTPSGRFGEQYF | TGTGCCAGCACCCCTTCCGGGAGGTTCGGCGAGCAGTACTTC
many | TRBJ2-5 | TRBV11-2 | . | CASSPHETQYF | TGTGCCAGCAGCCCCCACGAGACCCAGTACTTC
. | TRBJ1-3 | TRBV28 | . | CASSSMGYISGNTIYF | TGTGCCAGCAGTTCAATGGGGTACATCTCTGGAAACACCATATATTTT
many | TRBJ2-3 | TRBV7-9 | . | CASSLDFQSGTDTQYF | TGTGCCAGCAGCTTAGACTTTCAGTCCGGCACAGATACGCAGTATTTT
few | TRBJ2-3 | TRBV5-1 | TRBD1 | CASSRSGMDRGSTDTQYF | TGCGCCAGCAGCCGGAGTGGGATGGACAGGGGGAGCACAGATACGCAGTATTTT
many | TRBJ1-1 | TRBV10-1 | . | CATRRGATTEAFF | TGCGCCACCCGAAGGGGGGCTACCACTGAAGCTTTCTTT
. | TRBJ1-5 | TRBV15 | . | CATSSEELGMGNQPQHF | TGTGCCACCAGCAGTGAGGAGTTGGGAATGGGCAATCAGCCCCAGCATTTT
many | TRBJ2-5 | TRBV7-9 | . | CASSLEGWETQYF | TGTGCCAGCAGCTTAGAGGGATGGGAGACCCAGTACTTC